The sequence of this T cell receptor (beta chain) was determined in a study of T cells in localized non-small cell lung cancer. The sample holds a few counts of this clone. Antigen unknown. General observations from the study: Tumor samples were not multi-region, leaving intratumor heterogeneity unexcluded. With higher T cell density in blood came longer overall survival. Measurement of T cell clonality placed uninvolved adjacent lung highest, above the level in tumor. Of the top 100 tumor clones, median roughly 53 were in adjacent lung, about 26 among its top 100.

Profiling relied on immunoSEQ multiplex PCR, and the TCRdb table lists in-frame clones only, not all of them. The data show about 23,000 clones, with around nine tenths seen just once and less than 9% held by the top ten. The clonotype comes from a woman between 35 and 70 years old with stage I lung adenocarcinoma. Specimen: peripheral blood, collected before any cancer treatment.

DNA for the CDR3: TGTGCCAGCAGTTTAGTCGGGAACACTGAAGCTTTCTTT. Protein product: CASSLVGNTEAFF. This chain joins TRBV27 and TRBJ1-1; the D is unclear. Germline V gene sequence: CDR1 MNHEY, CDR2 SMNVEV (reference sequence). There are 13 residues in the CDR3. V lost 2 bases to trimming and J lost 1 base, with 5 bases between them.